These 18 T cell receptor beta chains share one sample of origin, sequenced in a study of cytomegalovirus exposure and HLA in healthy donors. The PCR employed 60 Vbeta primers together with 13 Jbeta primers. Clones were sequenced by immunoSEQ multiplex PCR, and TCRdb holds only the in-frame ones, with some missing. Of over 200,000 clones in the sample, approximately 80% were seen once. Sequencing input: PBMCs. The origin of the receptors is a woman between 40 and 50 years old in good health and CMV-seronegative.

The chain carries TRBV25-1 and TRBJ1-1, with D perhaps matching TRBD1 (5 bases). The germline V and J ends were trimmed by 10 bases and 3 bases, with 15 bases remaining between them. This CDR3 region has 13 residues. The germline CDR1 and CDR2 sequences are MGHDK and SYGVNS. CDR3 region: CATTVAGYTEAFF. In DNA, the CDR3 is TGTGCCACCACGGTGGCAGGGTACACTGAAGCTTTCTTT.

In nucleotides, the CDR3 is TGTGCCAGCAGCCAAGGGTTCGGGGGGGACGAGCAGTACTTC. It encodes CASSQGFGGDEQYF. The chain links TRBV4-2 to TRBJ2-7, with 8 bases that match TRBD2. The CDR3 contains 14 residues. Germline V gene lookup returns CDR1 LGHNA and CDR2 YNFKEQ. V gave up 1 base and J gave up 5 bases; unmatched junction bases: 4.

The V and J genes are TRBV18 and TRBJ1-2, with TRBD1 matching 7 bases. With 2 bases clipped from V and 2 bases from J, the junction kept 8 bases outside the gene matches. Looked up from germline, CDR1 is KGHSH and CDR2 is LQKENI. The CDR3 is made up of 16 amino acids. CDR3 bases: TGTGCCAGCTCACCAAAACAGACAGGGCCGAACTATGGCTACACCTTC. Its protein product is CASSPKQTGPNYGYTF.

The rearrangement joins TRBV4-3 to TRBJ2-2, with no clear D. The CDR3 spans 17 residues. Trimming cost V 0 bases and J 8 bases, with 19 bases left between them. In germline, CDR1 is LGHNA, CDR2 YSLEER. Here the CDR3 DNA reads TGCGCCAGCAGCCAAGAACCTTCGCTTCCGTTAGAGGGGGAGCTGTTTTTT. Protein: CASSQEPSLPLEGELFF.

This sequence joins TRBV10-3 and TRBJ1-2; 7 positions agree with TRBD1. CDR1 is ENHRY, CDR2 SYGVKD, per germline. Trimming removed 6 bases from V and 0 bases from J; junction bases left unmatched: 19. The CDR3 consists of 19 residues. CDR3 nucleotide sequence: TGTGCCATCAGGACCTCCGGAGGGGGACAGCTCAACTCTAACTATGGCTACACCTTC. It translates to CAIRTSGGGQLNSNYGYTF.

This clone has more than one count but fewer than ten. This CDR3 is CASSLEMGRGGTGELFF. CDR3 sequence (DNA): TGTGCCAGCAGCTTAGAGATGGGACGGGGGGGCACCGGGGAGCTGTTTTTT. The V and J genes are TRBV7-9 and TRBJ2-2; 8 nucleotides match TRBD2. This CDR3 spans 17 amino acids. From germline, CDR1 is SEHNR and CDR2 FQNEAQ (reference sequence). V trimming: 1 base; J trimming: 4 bases; junction bases outside the gene matches: 8.

The chain links TRBV7-2 to TRBJ2-3; TRBD1 matches 7 bases. Germline values: CDR1 SGHTA, CDR2 FQGNSA. This CDR3 spans 13 amino acids. V lost 5 bases to trimming and J lost 6 bases; unmatched junction nucleotides: 5. The CDR3 nucleotides read TGTGCCAGCAGCCAGGGGGATGGGGATACGCAGTATTTT. Its protein is CASSQGDGDTQYF.

This chain uses TRBV5-1 with TRBJ1-1, with D tentatively TRBD1 (6 bases). In germline, CDR1 is SGHRS, CDR2 YFSETQ. This CDR3 comprises 13 residues. Between the trimmed V and J ends, which lost 5 bases and 2 bases, there was a span of 10 bases. The CDR3 sequence is CASSQTGNTEAFF. The CDR3 DNA reads as TGCGCCAGCAGTCAGACAGGTAACACTGAAGCTTTCTTT. Full variable domain (remainder filled in from reference TRBV5-1 and TRBJ1-1): KAGVTQTPRYLIKTRGQQVTLSCSPISGHRSVSWYQQTPGQGLQFLFEYFSETQRNKGNFPGRFSGRQFSNSRSEMNVSTLELGDSALYLCASSQTGNTEAFFGQGTRLTVV.

V and J are TRBV2 and TRBJ2-1; 9 positions agree with TRBD1. Germline trimming cut 6 bases from V and 3 bases from J; bases unmatched to any gene: 6. Germline V gene lookup returns CDR1 SNHLY and CDR2 FYNNEI. This CDR3 region has 15 residues. The CDR3 region has the DNA TGTGCCAGCAGGGCGGGGGACAGGGTCTACAATGAGCAGTTCTTC. It encodes CASRAGDRVYNEQFF. The entire variable domain, with the rest obtained from reference TRBV2 and TRBJ2-1, is as follows: EPEVTQTPSHQVTQMGQEVILRCVPISNHLYFYWYRQILGQKVEFLVSFYNNEISEKSEIFDDQFSVERPDGSNFTLKIRSTKLEDSAMYFCASRAGDRVYNEQFFGPGTRLTVL.

The V gene is TRBV6-5, the J gene TRBJ2-3, with TRBD1 as a possible D gene (6 bases). Germline loops: CDR1 MNHEY, CDR2 SVGAGI. The germline V and J ends were trimmed by 0 bases and 0 bases, with 7 bases remaining between them. The CDR3 covers 15 residues. Written as DNA, the CDR3 is TGTGCCAGCAGTTACTCGGGGGCCAGCACAGATACGCAGTATTTT. It is translated as CASSYSGASTDTQYF.

The rearrangement links TRBV6-5 to TRBJ1-2, with 10 bases lining up with TRBD1. The CDR3 is 14 residues long. V lost 6 bases and J lost 7; bases outside the gene matches: 8. Germline V gene sequence: CDR1 MNHEY, CDR2 SVGAGI. The CDR3 DNA reads TGTGCCAGCAGGGCCGACAGGGGGCGATCTGGCTACACCTTC. This encodes CASRADRGRSGYTF.

The V and J genes are TRBV19 and TRBJ2-2; perhaps TRBD2 as D (6 bases). Germline V gives CDR1 LNHDA, CDR2 SQIVND (reference sequence). Trimming stripped 2 bases from V and 9 bases from J, with 19 bases between. The CDR3 is 16 residues long. This chain's CDR3 is CASSITRLGGVRELFF. For the CDR3, the DNA is TGTGCCAGTAGTATAACTCGACTTGGAGGGGTCCGGGAGCTGTTTTTT.

V is TRBV7-8 and J is TRBJ1-1; D is undetermined. Deletions cut 2 bases from V and 5 bases from J, with 18 bases between. This CDR3 has 16 residues. Per the germline V gene, CDR1 is SGHVS and CDR2 is FQNEAQ. CDR3 region: CASSLLFRGSGTEAFF. The CDR3, as DNA: TGTGCCAGCAGCTTATTATTTCGCGGTTCGGGGACTGAAGCTTTCTTT.

The rearrangement uses TRBV19 and TRBJ1-5; 12 nucleotides agree with TRBD1. The CDR3 sequence is 16 residues long. Germline CDR1 is LNHDA and CDR2 is SQIVND (reference sequence). The V and J ends lost 5 bases and 6 bases, in that order; junction bases with no gene match: 8. The CDR3 here is CASSYPGQGAVQPQHF. In nucleotides, the CDR3 is TGTGCCAGTAGTTACCCGGGACAGGGGGCCGTTCAGCCCCAGCATTTT.

The rearrangement links TRBV30 to TRBJ1-1; D is uncertain. Trimming took off 2 bases at V and 2 bases at J, with 3 bases between the two ends. The CDR3 has 11 residues. The germline V gene encodes CDR1 GTSNPN and CDR2 SVGIG (reference sequence). CDR3 DNA sequence: TGTGCCTGGAGTCTTAACACTGAAGCTTTCTTT. Residues: CAWSLNTEAFF.

This chain links TRBV7-9 with TRBJ2-1; 14 nucleotides match TRBD2. The germline V gene has CDR1 SEHNR and CDR2 FQNEAQ (reference sequence). The CDR3 is 16 residues long. Trimming took 5 bases from V and 5 from J; bases not matched to a gene: 5. The CDR3 DNA is TGTGCCAGCAGCAAGGGACTAGCGGGGGCCGACAATGAGCAGTTCTTC. This gives the protein CASSKGLAGADNEQFF. The complete variable domain, with remaining parts taken from reference TRBV7-9 and TRBJ2-1, reads DTGVSQNPRHKITKRGQNVTFRCDPISEHNRLYWYRQTLGQGPEFLTYFQNEAQLEKSRLLSDRFSAERPKGSFSTLEIQRTEQGDSAMYLCASSKGLAGADNEQFFGPGTRLTVL.

The chain couples TRBV11-3 to TRBJ1-2; tentative D call: TRBD1 (6 bases). V was trimmed by 4 bases and J by 2 bases, leaving 11 bases between them. The CDR3 length is 14 residues. Germline V gives CDR1 SGHNT, CDR2 YENEEA. The CDR3: CASSSRQGNYGYTF. CDR3 sequence (DNA): TGTGCCAGCAGCTCGCGTCAGGGGAACTATGGCTACACCTTC.

The CDR3 region is CASSLAGTVRNTIYF. The CDR3 DNA sequence: TGTGCCAGCAGCTTGGCCGGGACAGTGCGAAACACCATATATTTT. The rearrangement links TRBV5-4 to TRBJ1-3; 7 bases map to TRBD1. CDR3 length: 15 amino acids. The trim removed 0 bases at V and 5 bases at J, leaving 5 bases unmatched. CDR1 SGHNT and CDR2 YYREEE come from the germline V gene (reference sequence).